The sequence of this T cell receptor beta chain was determined in a study of T cells in localized non-small cell lung cancer. The CDR3 has 13 residues. The germline V gene encodes CDR1 SGHTA and CDR2 FQGNSA. V was cut by 6 bases and J by 6 bases, with 11 bases left in between. Comments on this clone: Its antigen is unknown.

TCRdb's table, derived via immunoSEQ multiplex PCR, lists solely in-frame clones and lacks some. The data contain over 25,000 clones, roughly 87% of them singletons. Regarding the study as a whole: Highest T cell clonality was seen in uninvolved adjacent lung, surpassing that measured in tumor. Higher blood T cell density tracked longer overall survival. Only one tumor region went through sequencing, so heterogeneity may still be there. Adjacent lung had a median around 60 of the 100 largest tumor clones.

The sequence came from a male donor older than 55 with stage I lung adenocarcinoma. The V call is TRBV7-2, the J call TRBJ2-2; D is ambiguous. Sequenced here: peripheral blood, sampled before any cancer treatment. In nucleotides, the CDR3 is TGTGCCAGCAGTCCCTCATTCGCCGGGGAGCTGTTTTTT. Its protein product is CASSPSFAGELFF.